The clone carrying this T cell receptor beta chain occurred a few times. Preparation of the TCRbeta library used unique molecular identifiers. TCRdb re-called the PCR reads with MiXCR, one entry per CDR3 protein. The sample includes approximately 640,000 distinct CDR3 sequences, around 16% of them seen just once. This sample is drawn from a study of T-cell reconstitution after alpha-beta-depleted transplantation in children. Material: PBMCs from the stem cell graft donor, obtained from the stem cell graft. This clonotype originated in a human donor who donated a stem cell graft to a child with acute myeloid leukemia.

The CDR3 bases are TGTGCCAGCAGCTTAGGGGGAATCGACACTGAAGCTTTCTTT. This codes for CASSLGGIDTEAFF. V gene TRBV7-2 combines with J gene TRBJ1-1; D not resolved. V gave up 1 base and J gave up 3 bases, with 9 bases separating them. The CDR3 consists of 14 residues. CDR1 and CDR2 from the germline V gene are SGHTA and FQGNSA.